This entry lists 30 T cell receptor beta chains sequenced from one sample in a study of vaccination and CD4 T cells after COVID-19. No antigen is known for these receptors. Cultured CD4+ T cell DNA underwent sequencing with the Oncomine TCR Beta short-read assay. Each CDR3 protein is one row after TCRdb ran MiXCR on the PCR reads. The profile shows 9,000 to 15,000 distinct CDR3 sequences, over 60% of them singletons. Treatment defined: roughly ten-day PBMC culture with coronavirus spike peptide pools or control peptides (ViraFEST assay). Sequencing was performed on CD4+ T cells from blood, cultured in vitro. All receptors derive from a human donor who had recovered from COVID-19.

This clonotype is a singleton in its sample. The chain is built from TRBV24-1 and TRBJ2-3, with no clear D. The length of the CDR3 is 13 residues. The germline V gene encodes CDR1 KGHDR and CDR2 SFDVKD. Trimming removed 5 bases at V and 3 bases at J, with 8 bases between. CDR3: CATSALRTDTQYF. CDR3 nucleotides: TGTGCCACCAGTGCCCTTCGTACAGATACGCAGTATTTT.

V and J are TRBV30 and TRBJ1-1; 8 nucleotides line up with TRBD1. The V segment lost 4 bases and the J segment 1 base; nucleotides outside the gene matches: 2. The CDR3 spans 13 residues. Germline V gives CDR1 GTSNPN, CDR2 SVGIG (reference sequence). CDR3 DNA sequence: TGTGCCTGGATGACAGGGGCGAACACTGAAGCTTTCTTT. Its translation: CAWMTGANTEAFF.

CDR3 sequence: CASSLTSGPYEQYF. CDR3 sequence (DNA): TGCGCCAGCAGCCTGACTAGCGGGCCCTACGAGCAGTACTTC. The V and J genes are TRBV5-1 and TRBJ2-7; 10 nucleotides line up with TRBD2. CDR1 is SGHRS, CDR2 YFSETQ, per germline. CDR3 size: 14 residues. The V segment lost 4 bases and the J segment 2 bases; nucleotides outside the gene matches: 3.

In this sample, this clonotype turned up a few times. The J gene is TRBJ1-1, the V gene TRBV6-1, with TRBD1 matching 7 bases. V was clipped by 8 bases and J by 7 bases; unmatched bases: 10. CDR3 length: 13 residues. Germline-derived CDR1 and CDR2 are MNHNS and SASEGT. The CDR3 DNA reads TGTGCCAGCTCCAAATACCGGGACAGTGAAGCTTTCTTT. Encoded protein: CASSKYRDSEAFF.

The chain combines TRBV27 with TRBJ1-2, with D tentatively TRBD1 (5 bases). V shed 5 bases and J shed 0 bases, with 25 bases lying between them. Germline loops: CDR1 MNHEY, CDR2 SMNVEV (reference sequence). The CDR3 sequence is 19 residues long. CDR3 region: CASSIIPPLAGPTNYGYTF. CDR3 coding DNA: TGTGCCAGCAGTATTATACCCCCCCTGGCAGGGCCCACTAACTATGGCTACACCTTC.

The V gene is TRBV7-2, the J gene TRBJ2-1; 7 nucleotides line up with TRBD1. The CDR3 runs 12 residues. The J segment lost 8 bases and the V segment lost 6 bases, leaving 4 bases of the junction unmatched. Germline values: CDR1 SGHTA, CDR2 FQGNSA. CDR3 sequence: CASSPQGDEQFF. In DNA form, the CDR3 reads TGTGCCAGCAGTCCTCAGGGGGATGAGCAGTTCTTC.

J is TRBJ2-1 and V is TRBV6-1; possibly TRBD2 for D (5 bases). Germline V CDR1 and CDR2: MNHNS, SASEGT. This CDR3 is 14 amino acids long. V lost 6 bases to trimming and J lost 8 bases, with 17 bases between them. CDR3 bases: TGTGCCAGCAGCCGCTACGAGGGTGGCTATGAGCAGTTCTTC. Translation gives CASSRYEGGYEQFF.

V gene TRBV4-1 combines with J gene TRBJ1-2; 11 nucleotides line up with TRBD1. Germline V gives CDR1 MGHRA, CDR2 YSYEKL. This CDR3 comprises 16 residues. V trimming: 1 base; J trimming: 4 bases; junction bases outside the gene matches: 5. Here the CDR3 reads CASSQAGTGGSYGYTF. In DNA form, the CDR3 reads TGCGCCAGCAGCCAAGCCGGGACAGGGGGGAGCTATGGCTACACCTTC.

This chain joins TRBV12-3 or TRBV12-4 and TRBJ1-5; tentative D call: TRBD1 (5 bases). V dropped 3 bases and J dropped 4 bases, with 13 bases sitting between them. This CDR3 has 15 amino acids. This CDR3 reads CASSLDWQGNQPQHF. CDR3 sequence (DNA): TGTGCCAGCAGTTTGGATTGGCAGGGTAATCAGCCCCAGCATTTT.

The J gene is TRBJ1-1, the V gene TRBV9; D is perhaps TRBD1 (6 bases). With 7 bases removed from V and 11 bases from J, the gap between germline ends came to 36 bases. The CDR3 consists of 18 residues. CDR1 is SGDLS and CDR2 is YYNGEE in the germline V gene. The CDR3 reads CASSKGAGTLTTGMEAFF. The CDR3 coding sequence is TGTGCCAGCTCAAAAGGGGCCGGGACGCTCACCACAGGGATGGAGGCTTTCTTT.

This clonotype has a handful of counts. The V gene is TRBV11-2, the J gene TRBJ1-1; D remains unclear. In germline, CDR1 is SGHAT, CDR2 FQNNGV. The CDR3 consists of 13 residues. Trimming cost V 5 bases and J 5 bases, with 12 bases left between them. This CDR3 reads CASSGGGRTEAFF. CDR3 DNA: TGTGCCAGCAGCGGTGGTGGACGGACTGAAGCTTTCTTT.

This clonotype was found a few times. The chain links TRBV6-5 to TRBJ1-6, with 7 nucleotides matching TRBD1. V shed 4 bases and J 7 bases; nucleotides not matched to a gene: 13. There are 17 residues in the CDR3. Germline assignment: CDR1 MNHEY and CDR2 SVGAGI. The DNA for the CDR3 is TGTGCCAGCAGTTCCCCGGGGGAGGGGGCAAACAATTCACCCCTCCACTTT. This translates into CASSSPGEGANNSPLHF.

This clonotype appeared a single time. The V gene is TRBV10-2, the J gene TRBJ2-7; 7 positions agree with TRBD1. Germline loops: CDR1 WSHSY, CDR2 SAAADI. The CDR3 contains 14 residues. The V gene end was trimmed by 5 bases and the J gene end by 0 bases; junction bases not matched to a gene: 4. CDR3 in amino acids: CASSPRTGSYEQYF. The CDR3, as DNA: TGCGCCAGCAGTCCCAGGACAGGCTCCTACGAGCAGTACTTC.

V usage is TRBV11-2 and J usage is TRBJ1-1, with 7 bases identical to TRBD1. V lost 3 bases to trimming and J lost 1 base; unmatched junction nucleotides: 2. Per germline, CDR1 SGHAT and CDR2 FQNNGV. CDR3 size: 14 residues. CDR3 in DNA: TGTGCCAGCAGCTTGGACAGGAGGAACACTGAAGCTTTCTTT. Residues: CASSLDRRNTEAFF.

The chain recombines TRBV20-1 with TRBJ1-2, with TRBD1 identical over 7 bases. The V gene's germline CDR1 is DFQATT and CDR2 SNEGSKA (reference sequence). V shed 8 bases, J shed 4 bases, and the junction held 10 bases outside the gene matches. The CDR3 runs 13 residues. CDR3 coding DNA: TGCAGTTCGACAGGGAAGGGCCGCTATGGCTACACCTTC. This codes for CSSTGKGRYGYTF.

The gene calls are TRBV6-1 and TRBJ1-1; 9 nucleotides line up with TRBD1. The germline CDR1 and CDR2 sequences are MNHNS and SASEGT. This CDR3 spans 14 amino acids. V lost 6 bases and J lost 1; bases outside the gene matches: 3. The CDR3 sequence: CASSRQGGNTEAFF. In nucleotides, the CDR3 is TGTGCCAGCAGCCGACAGGGGGGGAACACTGAAGCTTTCTTT.

The chain joins TRBV7-2 to TRBJ2-5; D is perhaps TRBD1 (5 bases). Germline V gene sequence: CDR1 SGHTA, CDR2 FQGNSA. V was shortened by 0 bases and J by 5 bases, with 13 bases between the two germline ends. The CDR3 extends over 15 amino acids. DNA for the CDR3: TGTGCCAGCAGCTTAGCAGGGGCCACCCGGGAGACCCAGTACTTC. This codes for CASSLAGATRETQYF. The full variable domain, its missing parts supplied by reference TRBV7-2 and TRBJ2-5, is GAGVSQSPSNKVTEKGKDVELRCDPISGHTALYWYRQSLGQGLEFLIYFQGNSAPDKSGLPSDRFSAERTGGSVSTLTIQRTQQEDSAVYLCASSLAGATRETQYFGPGTRLLVL.

The CDR3 spells CASSSPPTRRQETQYF. The DNA for the CDR3 is TGTGCCAGCAGCTCTCCCCCGACTAGGAGGCAAGAGACCCAGTACTTC. The V call is TRBV7-6, the J call TRBJ2-5, with D possibly TRBD2 on 6 matching bases. The CDR3 runs to 16 residues. Germline CDR1 and CDR2: SGHVS and FNYEAQ. Trimming shortened V by 4 bases and J by 2 bases, and 17 bases separated the two germline ends.

The chain recombines TRBV6-2 or TRBV6-3 with TRBJ2-2, with 8 bases matching TRBD2. Trimming cost V 1 base and J 7 bases; bases outside gene matches: 5. This CDR3 has 15 amino acids. CDR1 MNHEY and CDR2 SVGEGT come from the germline V gene. The CDR3 loop is CASSYWREVGGELFF. CDR3 DNA: TGTGCCAGCAGTTACTGGCGGGAGGTTGGCGGGGAGCTGTTTTTT.

The rearrangement joins TRBV24-1 to TRBJ2-5; 13 bases line up with TRBD2. The CDR3 is 15 residues long. Germline lookup yields CDR1 KGHDR and CDR2 SFDVKD. Trimming at V came to 7 bases and at J to 3 bases, leaving 4 bases not matched to a gene. For the CDR3, the DNA is TGTGCCACCAGCTTTGGGACTAGCGGGAAAGAGACCCAGTACTTC. Its protein is CATSFGTSGKETQYF.

J is TRBJ2-6 and V is TRBV19; maybe TRBD1 (5 bases). V lost 6 bases to trimming and J lost 0 bases, with 9 bases between them. CDR1 LNHDA and CDR2 SQIVND come from the germline V gene (reference sequence). The CDR3 length is 15 residues. This CDR3 reads CASRSDSSGANVLTF. The DNA for the CDR3 is TGTGCCAGTAGATCCGACAGCTCTGGGGCCAACGTCCTGACTTTC.

This sequence joins TRBV6-5 and TRBJ1-6; TRBD1 aligns across 8 bases. The ends lost 2 bases at V and 7 bases at J; junction bases unmatched: 7. Germline values: CDR1 MNHEY, CDR2 SVGAGI. CDR3 length: 16 amino acids. CDR3 in DNA: TGTGCCAGCAGTTACGGCCAGGGGGCGCCCAATTCACCCCTCCACTTT. Translating it yields CASSYGQGAPNSPLHF.

V usage is TRBV25-1 and J usage is TRBJ2-3; 10 bases align to TRBD1. This CDR3 has 16 residues. Germline CDR1 reads MGHDK; CDR2 reads SYGVNS. With V trimmed by 3 bases and J by 3 bases, 6 bases remained unmatched. CDR3 region: CASSDPRDRGTDTQYF. In DNA, the CDR3 is TGTGCCAGCAGTGACCCCCGGGACAGGGGAACAGATACGCAGTATTTT.

This clonotype came up a few times. The chain is built from TRBV15 and TRBJ1-6; possibly TRBD1 for D (5 bases). Trimming cost V 4 bases and J 9 bases, with 16 bases left between them. This CDR3 comprises 15 residues. Germline lookup yields CDR1 LNHNV and CDR2 YYDKDF (reference sequence). The CDR3 nucleotides read TGTGCCACCAGCATGGGGGGAGATGGGATTTCACCCCTCCACTTT. This codes for CATSMGGDGISPLHF. Variable domain in full (rest from reference TRBV15 and TRBJ1-6): DAMVIQNPRYQVTQFGKPVTLSCSQTLNHNVMYWYQQKSSQAPKLLFHYYDKDFNNEADTPDNFQSRRPNTSFCFLDIRSPGLGDTAMYLCATSMGGDGISPLHFGNGTRLTVT.

The sample holds one count of this clonotype. This chain joins TRBV6-1 and TRBJ2-7; 7 bases fit TRBD1. The CDR3 extends over 14 amino acids. Per the germline V gene, CDR1 is MNHNS and CDR2 is SASEGT. Trimming took 6 bases from V and 5 from J; bases not matched to a gene: 10. The CDR3 reads CASRDLGTVDEQYF. As DNA, the CDR3 is TGTGCCAGCAGGGACCTCGGGACAGTCGACGAGCAGTACTTC.

The chain recombines TRBV6-5 with TRBJ1-2; no clear D. CDR1 is MNHEY and CDR2 is SVGAGI in the germline V gene. CDR3 length: 14 amino acids. Trimming left V 2 bases short and J 4 bases short, with 11 bases between. This chain's CDR3 is CASSYDEGFYGYTF. CDR3 coding DNA: TGTGCCAGCAGTTACGATGAGGGCTTCTATGGCTACACCTTC.

The rearrangement joins TRBV15 to TRBJ1-2, with D possibly matching TRBD1 (5 bases). This CDR3 contains 14 residues. Germline assignment: CDR1 LNHNV and CDR2 YYDKDF (reference sequence). V was clipped by 4 bases and J by 7 bases, with 16 bases between them. Here the CDR3 reads CATSIKGRAGGYTF. The CDR3 DNA follows: TGTGCCACCAGCATCAAGGGCAGGGCGGGTGGCTACACCTTC.

This clonotype appeared once. The chain couples TRBV7-9 to TRBJ1-5; D call uncertain. Germline values: CDR1 SEHNR, CDR2 FQNEAQ (reference sequence). V lost 3 bases, J lost 7 bases, and 19 bases lay in between. This CDR3 is 16 amino acids long. This chain's CDR3 is CASSFGYGSAGQPQHF. The CDR3 DNA sequence: TGTGCCAGCAGCTTTGGGTACGGCTCGGCGGGGCAGCCCCAGCATTTT.

V and J are TRBV20-1 and TRBJ1-6; D is possibly TRBD1 (6 bases). CDR3 length equals 15 residues. CDR1 is DFQATT and CDR2 is SNEGSKA in the germline V gene (reference sequence). Deletions cut 1 base from V and 10 bases from J, with 17 bases between. CDR3 region: CSARVSGAEPSPLHF. DNA of the CDR3: TGCAGTGCTAGAGTATCAGGGGCCGAACCGTCACCCCTCCACTTT.

The chain combines TRBV6-2 or TRBV6-3 with TRBJ2-1, with D maybe TRBD2 (6 bases). This CDR3 is built from 13 residues. CDR1 is MNHEY and CDR2 is SVGEGT in the germline V gene. V was shortened by 2 bases and J by 9 bases, with 11 bases between the two germline ends. This CDR3 is CASSYMGGSEQFF. The CDR3 DNA follows: TGTGCCAGCAGTTACATGGGGGGAAGTGAGCAGTTCTTC.